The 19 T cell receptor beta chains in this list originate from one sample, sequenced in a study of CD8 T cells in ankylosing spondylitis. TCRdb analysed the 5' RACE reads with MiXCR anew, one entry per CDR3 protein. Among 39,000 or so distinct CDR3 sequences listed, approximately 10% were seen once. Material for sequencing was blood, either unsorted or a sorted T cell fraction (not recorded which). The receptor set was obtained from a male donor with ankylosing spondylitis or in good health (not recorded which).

CDR3 sequence: CASSSLGGPSYNEQFF. CDR3 nucleotide sequence: TGTGCCAGCAGCTCGTTAGGAGGGCCATCCTACAATGAGCAGTTCTTC. This chain connects TRBV11-2 to TRBJ2-1, with TRBD2 as a possible D gene (6 bases). The CDR3 length is 16 residues. V was clipped by 4 bases and J by 1 base, with 14 bases between them. Germline assignment: CDR1 SGHAT and CDR2 FQNNGV.

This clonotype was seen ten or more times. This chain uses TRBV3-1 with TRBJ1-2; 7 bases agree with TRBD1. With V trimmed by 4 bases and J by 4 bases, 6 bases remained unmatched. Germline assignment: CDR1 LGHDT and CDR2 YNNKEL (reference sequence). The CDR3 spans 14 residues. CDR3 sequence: CASSRGTAIYGYTF. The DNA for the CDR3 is TGTGCCAGCAGCCGGGGGACAGCGATCTATGGCTACACCTTC.

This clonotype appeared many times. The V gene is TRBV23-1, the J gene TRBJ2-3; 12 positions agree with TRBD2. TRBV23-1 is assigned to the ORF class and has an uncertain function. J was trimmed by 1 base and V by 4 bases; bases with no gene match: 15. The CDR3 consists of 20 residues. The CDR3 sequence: CASSPHSTSGSRLGTDTQYF. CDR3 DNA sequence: TGCGCCAGCAGTCCCCACTCGACTAGCGGGAGTCGGTTGGGCACAGATACGCAGTATTTT.

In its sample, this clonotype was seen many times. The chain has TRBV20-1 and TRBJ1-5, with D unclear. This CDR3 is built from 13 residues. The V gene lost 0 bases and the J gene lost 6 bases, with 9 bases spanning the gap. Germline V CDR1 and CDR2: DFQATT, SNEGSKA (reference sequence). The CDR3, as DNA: TGCAGTGCTAGAGAACCCGGTAGTCAGCCCCAGCATTTT. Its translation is CSAREPGSQPQHF.

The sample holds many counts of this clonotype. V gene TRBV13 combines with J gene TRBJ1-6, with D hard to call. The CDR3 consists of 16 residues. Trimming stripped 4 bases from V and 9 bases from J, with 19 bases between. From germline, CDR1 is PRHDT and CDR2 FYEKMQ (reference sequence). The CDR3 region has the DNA TGTGCCAGCAGCTCTGAGGGCCTCCAGGATGGTTCACCCCTCCACTTT. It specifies CASSSEGLQDGSPLHF.

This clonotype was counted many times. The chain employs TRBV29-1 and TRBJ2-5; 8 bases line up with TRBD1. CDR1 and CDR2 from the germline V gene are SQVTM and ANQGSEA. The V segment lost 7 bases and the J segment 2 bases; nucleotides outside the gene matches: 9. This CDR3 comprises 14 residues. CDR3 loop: CSGRQGSGQETQYF. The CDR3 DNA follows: TGCAGCGGGAGACAGGGGAGCGGACAAGAGACCCAGTACTTC.

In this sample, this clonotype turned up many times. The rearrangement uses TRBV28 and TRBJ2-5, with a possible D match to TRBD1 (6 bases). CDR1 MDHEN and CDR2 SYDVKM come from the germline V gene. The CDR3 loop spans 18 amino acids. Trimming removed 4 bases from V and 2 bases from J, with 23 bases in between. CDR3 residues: CASSSMRGTSEGQETQYF. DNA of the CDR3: TGTGCCAGCAGTTCTATGCGAGGGACATCCGAGGGGCAAGAGACCCAGTACTTC.

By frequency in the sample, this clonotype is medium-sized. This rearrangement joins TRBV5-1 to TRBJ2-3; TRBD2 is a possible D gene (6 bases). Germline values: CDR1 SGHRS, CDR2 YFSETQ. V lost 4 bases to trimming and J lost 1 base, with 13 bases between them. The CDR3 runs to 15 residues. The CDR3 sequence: CASSPRGMGTDTQYF. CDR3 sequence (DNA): TGCGCCAGCAGCCCCCGGGGGATGGGCACAGATACGCAGTATTTT.

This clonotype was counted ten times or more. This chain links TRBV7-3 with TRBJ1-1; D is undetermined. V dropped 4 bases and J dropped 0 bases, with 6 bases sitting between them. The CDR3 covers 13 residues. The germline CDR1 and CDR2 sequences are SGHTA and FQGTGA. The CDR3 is CASSSHMNTEAFF. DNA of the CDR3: TGTGCCAGCAGCTCTCACATGAACACTGAAGCTTTCTTT.

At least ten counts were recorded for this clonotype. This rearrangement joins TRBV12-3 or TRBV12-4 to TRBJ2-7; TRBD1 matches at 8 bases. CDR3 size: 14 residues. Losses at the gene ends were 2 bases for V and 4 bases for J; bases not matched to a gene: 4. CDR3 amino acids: CASSLQGAYYEQYF. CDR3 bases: TGTGCCAGCAGTTTACAGGGGGCGTATTACGAGCAGTACTTC.

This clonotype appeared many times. The CDR3 loop reads CASSQDGSGNRELFF. The CDR3 nucleotides read TGCGCCAGCAGCCAGGACGGTAGCGGGAACCGGGAGCTGTTTTTT. The chain is built from TRBV4-1 and TRBJ2-2, with TRBD2 identical over 8 bases. The CDR3 is made up of 15 amino acids. Germline CDR1 is MGHRA and CDR2 is YSYEKL. Trimming cost V 3 bases and J 9 bases; bases outside gene matches: 9.

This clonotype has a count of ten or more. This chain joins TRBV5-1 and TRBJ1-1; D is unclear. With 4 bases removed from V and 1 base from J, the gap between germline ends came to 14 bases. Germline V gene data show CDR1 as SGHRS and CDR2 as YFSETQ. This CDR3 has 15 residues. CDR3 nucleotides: TGCGCCAGCAGCCCCGCGGGAGGACGGAACACTGAAGCTTTCTTT. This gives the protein CASSPAGGRNTEAFF.

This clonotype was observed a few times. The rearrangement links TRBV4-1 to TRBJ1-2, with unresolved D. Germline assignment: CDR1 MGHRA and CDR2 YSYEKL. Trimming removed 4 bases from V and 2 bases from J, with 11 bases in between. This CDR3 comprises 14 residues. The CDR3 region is CASSREGSNYGYTF. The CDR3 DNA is TGCGCCAGCAGCCGGGAAGGGAGCAACTATGGCTACACCTTC.

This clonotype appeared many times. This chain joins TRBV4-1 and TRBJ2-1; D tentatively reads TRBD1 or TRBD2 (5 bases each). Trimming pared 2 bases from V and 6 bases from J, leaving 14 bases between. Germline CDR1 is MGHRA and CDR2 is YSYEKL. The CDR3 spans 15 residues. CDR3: CASSQLPTRGNEQFF. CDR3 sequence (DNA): TGCGCCAGCAGCCAACTCCCCACTAGGGGCAATGAGCAGTTCTTC.

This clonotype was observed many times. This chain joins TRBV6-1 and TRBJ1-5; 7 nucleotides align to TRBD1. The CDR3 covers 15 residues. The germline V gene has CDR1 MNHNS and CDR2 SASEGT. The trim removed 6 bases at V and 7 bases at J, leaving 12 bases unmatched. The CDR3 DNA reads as TGTGCCAGCAGCTCCGAGGGACAGTCAAGACAGCCCCAGCATTTT. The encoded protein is CASSSEGQSRQPQHF.

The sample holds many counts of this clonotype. The CDR3 is CSVEDGLREKLFF. The CDR3 nucleotides read TGCAGCGTTGAAGACGGCCTAAGGGAAAAACTGTTTTTT. The chain couples TRBV29-1 to TRBJ1-4; no clear D. The germline V and J ends were trimmed by 0 bases and 8 bases, with 10 bases remaining between them. CDR1 is SQVTM, CDR2 ANQGSEA, per germline. The CDR3 has 13 residues.

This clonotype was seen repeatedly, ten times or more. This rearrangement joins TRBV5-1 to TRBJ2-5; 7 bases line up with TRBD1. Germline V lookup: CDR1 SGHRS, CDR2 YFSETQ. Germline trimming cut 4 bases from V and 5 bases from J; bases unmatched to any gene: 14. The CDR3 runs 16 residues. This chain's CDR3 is CASSPTMTGSRETQYF. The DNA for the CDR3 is TGCGCCAGCAGCCCGACCATGACAGGGAGTCGGGAGACCCAGTACTTC.

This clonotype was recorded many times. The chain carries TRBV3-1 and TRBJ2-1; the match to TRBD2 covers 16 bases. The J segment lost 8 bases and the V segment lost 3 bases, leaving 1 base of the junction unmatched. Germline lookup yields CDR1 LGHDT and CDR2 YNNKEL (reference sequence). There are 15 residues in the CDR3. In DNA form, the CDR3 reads TGTGCCAGCAGCCATGGGACTAGCGGGAGGGATGAGCAGTTCTTC. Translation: CASSHGTSGRDEQFF.

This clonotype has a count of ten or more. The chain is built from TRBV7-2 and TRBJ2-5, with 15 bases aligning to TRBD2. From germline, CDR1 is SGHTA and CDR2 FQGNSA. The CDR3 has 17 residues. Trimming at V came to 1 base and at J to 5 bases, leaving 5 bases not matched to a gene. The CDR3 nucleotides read TGTGCCAGCAGCTTAGGACACGGGACTAGCGGGAGGGAGACCCAGTACTTC. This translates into CASSLGHGTSGRETQYF.